Each of the 13 T cell receptor beta chains below was sequenced from the same sample in a study of blood T cell repertoires in COVID-19. The table came from immunoSEQ multiplex PCR; TCRdb's copy has only in-frame clones and leaves some out. Of roughly 290,000 clones in the sample, under 85% were seen once. The source material was peripheral blood. The source is a human donor with COVID-19, enrolled during active disease. The donor label of this sample is uncertain.

The chain couples TRBV2 to TRBJ2-6, with D possibly being TRBD2 (5 bases). The CDR3 is made up of 17 amino acids. Germline V gives CDR1 SNHLY, CDR2 FYNNEI. V was shortened by 4 bases and J by 0 bases, with 13 bases between the two germline ends. The CDR3 coding sequence is TGTGCCAGCAGTGTAATAGCGTATTCCTCTGGGGCCAACGTCCTGACTTTC. Protein product: CASSVIAYSSGANVLTF.

This sequence joins TRBV5-1 and TRBJ2-7; TRBD1 agrees at 7 bases. Germline values: CDR1 SGHRS, CDR2 YFSETQ. Trimming cost V 4 bases and J 4 bases; bases outside gene matches: 8. This CDR3 comprises 14 residues. The CDR3 sequence is CASSTRQGTYEQYF. DNA of the CDR3: TGCGCCAGCAGCACACGACAGGGTACGTACGAGCAGTACTTC. Full variable domain (remainder filled in from reference TRBV5-1 and TRBJ2-7): KAGVTQTPRYLIKTRGQQVTLSCSPISGHRSVSWYQQTPGQGLQFLFEYFSETQRNKGNFPGRFSGRQFSNSRSEMNVSTLELGDSALYLCASSTRQGTYEQYFGPGTRLTVT.

This clone has just a few counts. J is TRBJ1-3 and V is TRBV10-3; TRBD1 might be the D (5 bases). Trimming took 0 bases from V and 8 from J, leaving 14 bases between them. The CDR3 is 15 amino acids. CDR1 is ENHRY and CDR2 is SYGVKD in the germline V gene. The CDR3 loop reads CAISESQRGVDTIYF. DNA of the CDR3: TGTGCCATCAGTGAGTCGCAGCGGGGGGTGGACACCATATATTTT.

The gene calls are TRBV7-8 and TRBJ1-6; 9 bases match TRBD1. Per the germline V gene, CDR1 is SGHVS and CDR2 is FQNEAQ. V was pared by 5 bases and J by 7 bases, with 3 bases of the junction left unmatched. The CDR3 spans 14 residues. Here the CDR3 reads CASSPGQGNSPLHF. DNA for the CDR3: TGTGCCAGCAGCCCCGGACAGGGGAATTCACCCCTCCACTTT. Full variable domain (outside the CDR3, taken from reference TRBV7-8 and TRBJ1-6): GAGVSQSPRYKVAKRGQDVALRCDPISGHVSLFWYQQALGQGPEFLTYFQNEAQLDKSGLPSDRFFAERPEGSVSTLKIQRTQQEDSAVYLCASSPGQGNSPLHFGNGTRLTVT.

In its sample, this clone was seen once. The V call is TRBV11-2, the J call TRBJ2-7; tentative D call: TRBD1 (6 bases). Germline assignment: CDR1 SGHAT and CDR2 FQNNGV. Trimming stripped 1 base from V and 7 bases from J, with 20 bases between. The CDR3 is 16 amino acids. CDR3: CASSLALDRSLDEQYF. The DNA of the CDR3 is TGTGCCAGCAGCTTAGCGTTGGACAGAAGCTTGGATGAGCAGTACTTC.

The CDR3 DNA sequence: TGTGCCAGCAGCTTACCGGGACTAGGGATTTACGAGCAGTACTTC. This gives the protein CASSLPGLGIYEQYF. The genes are TRBV11-2 and TRBJ2-7; 8 nucleotides match TRBD2. V trimming: 2 bases; J trimming: 4 bases; junction bases outside the gene matches: 7. This CDR3 comprises 15 residues. The germline V gene has CDR1 SGHAT and CDR2 FQNNGV.

The chain combines TRBV2 with TRBJ2-7; D possibly corresponds to TRBD1 (6 bases). Germline assignment: CDR1 SNHLY and CDR2 FYNNEI. The length of the CDR3 is 13 residues. V lost 4 bases and J lost 2, with 9 bases in between. The CDR3, as DNA: TGTGCCAGCAGTGGGACAGTCCCCTACGAGCAGTACTTC. It encodes CASSGTVPYEQYF.

The chain carries TRBV3-1 (or the pseudogene TRBV3-2) and TRBJ1-5; 8 nucleotides agree with TRBD1. CDR3 length: 15 residues. J was trimmed by 0 bases and V by 3 bases; bases with no gene match: 1. CDR1 LGHDT and CDR2 YNNKEL come from the germline V gene (reference sequence). CDR3 amino acids: CASSQTGDSNQPQHF. The CDR3 DNA is TGTGCCAGCAGCCAGACAGGGGATAGCAATCAGCCCCAGCATTTT.

The chain is built from TRBV5-1 and TRBJ2-7, with D maybe TRBD1 (6 bases). Germline CDR1 and CDR2: SGHRS and YFSETQ. The CDR3 spans 14 residues. Trimming left V 3 bases short and J 0 bases short, with 10 bases between. The CDR3 loop is CASSWYRDSYEQYF. CDR3 DNA sequence: TGCGCCAGCAGCTGGTACAGGGACTCCTACGAGCAGTACTTC.

Here the CDR3 reads CASSPHGQSSSYEQYF. CDR3 coding DNA: TGTGCCAGCAGTCCCCACGGACAGAGTAGCTCCTACGAGCAGTACTTC. The V and J genes are TRBV28 and TRBJ2-7; D may be TRBD1 (6 bases). This CDR3 spans 16 amino acids. V was clipped by 5 bases and J by 0 bases, with 17 bases between them. CDR1 and CDR2 (germline): MDHEN, SYDVKM.

This chain connects TRBV29-1 to TRBJ2-7; a weak D match, TRBD1 (5 bases). Germline V lookup: CDR1 SQVTM, CDR2 ANQGSEA. The length of the CDR3 is 14 residues. Between the trimmed V and J ends, which lost 3 bases and 0 bases, there was a span of 12 bases. As DNA, the CDR3 is TGCAGCGTTGATGCTCAGGGTACCTCCTACGAGCAGTACTTC. This encodes CSVDAQGTSYEQYF.

The chain recombines TRBV21-1 with TRBJ2-7; the table's D call, TRBD1, has no DNA check behind it. TRBV21-1 is given as a pseudogene. The CDR3 sequence is 12 residues long. CDR3 coding DNA: TGTGCCAGCCGGGACAGCTCCTACGAGCAGTACTTC. This sequence encodes CASRDSSYEQYF.

This sequence joins TRBV11-2 and TRBJ1-6; 9 nucleotides agree with TRBD1. The trim removed 4 bases at V and 7 bases at J, leaving 8 bases unmatched. The germline CDR1 and CDR2 sequences are SGHAT and FQNNGV. This CDR3 has 16 amino acids. The CDR3 nucleotides are TGTGCCAGCAGCTCCCAAGGAGGGACAGGGAATTCACCCCTCCACTTT. Its translation is CASSSQGGTGNSPLHF.